This TCR beta chain was sequenced during a study of graft-versus-host responses after intestinal transplantation. Looking at the study overall: Each transplant was multivisceral, liver-intestinal, or isolated intestinal. Recipients across the board were started on anti-thymocyte globulin induction, then kept on tacrolimus and steroids for around three years.

This clone was counted only a few times. Its antigen is still unknown. The table came from immunoSEQ multiplex PCR; TCRdb's copy has only in-frame clones and leaves some out. In the table there are some 110,000 clones, roughly 92% of which are singletons. J gave up 1 base and V 5 bases, and 3 bases lay outside the gene matches. From germline, CDR1 is MNHNS and CDR2 SASEGT. This CDR3 region has 15 residues. Study-level findings and limits: An association linked early post-transplant HvG declines with peak circulating GvH clone levels. The authors found GvH clones in recipient marrow, some appearing first in ileum or blood.

The chain carries TRBV6-1 and TRBJ1-3; 9 bases map to TRBD1. The material sequenced was unstimulated CD4+ T cells sorted from spleen or lymph node cells, taken before transplant. The receptor's source is a human donor who was the organ donor for an intestinal transplant. This chain's CDR3 is CASSRDRVSGNTIYF. CDR3 bases: TGTGCCAGCAGTCGGGACAGGGTATCTGGAAACACCATATATTTT.